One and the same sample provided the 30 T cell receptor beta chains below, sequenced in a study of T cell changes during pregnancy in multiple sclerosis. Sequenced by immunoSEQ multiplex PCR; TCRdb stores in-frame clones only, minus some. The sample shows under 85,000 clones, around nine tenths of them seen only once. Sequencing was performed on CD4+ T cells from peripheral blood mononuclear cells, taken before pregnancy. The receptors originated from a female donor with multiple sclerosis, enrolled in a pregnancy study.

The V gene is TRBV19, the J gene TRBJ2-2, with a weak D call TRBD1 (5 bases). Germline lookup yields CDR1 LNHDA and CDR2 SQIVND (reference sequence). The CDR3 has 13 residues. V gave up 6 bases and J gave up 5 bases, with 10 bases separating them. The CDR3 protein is CASRGLGTGELFF. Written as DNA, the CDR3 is TGTGCCAGTAGGGGGCTCGGAACCGGGGAGCTGTTTTTT. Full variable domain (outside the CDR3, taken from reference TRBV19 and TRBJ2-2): DGGITQSPKYLFRKEGQNVTLSCEQNLNHDAMYWYRQDPGQGLRLIYYSQIVNDFQKGDIAEGYSVSREKKESFPLTVTSAQKNPTAFYLCASRGLGTGELFFGEGSRLTVL.

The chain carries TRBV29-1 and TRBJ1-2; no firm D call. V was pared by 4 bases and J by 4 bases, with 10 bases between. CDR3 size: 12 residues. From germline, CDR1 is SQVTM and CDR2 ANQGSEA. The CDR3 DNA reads TGCAGCGTTGTCTTGGACTTCTATGGCTACACCTTC. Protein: CSVVLDFYGYTF.

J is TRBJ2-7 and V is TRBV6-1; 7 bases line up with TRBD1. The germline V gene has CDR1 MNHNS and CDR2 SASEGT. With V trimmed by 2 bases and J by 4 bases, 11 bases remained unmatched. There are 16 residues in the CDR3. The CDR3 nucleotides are TGTGCCAGCAGTGAATTCAACAGGGGAATCGGTTACGAGCAGTACTTC. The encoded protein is CASSEFNRGIGYEQYF.

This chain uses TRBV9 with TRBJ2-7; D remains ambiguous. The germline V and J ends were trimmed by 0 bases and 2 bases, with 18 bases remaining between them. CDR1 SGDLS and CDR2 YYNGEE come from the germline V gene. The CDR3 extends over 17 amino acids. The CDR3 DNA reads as TGTGCCAGCAGCGTAGGGCCAGGCACCCCCCACCCCTACGAGCAGTACTTC. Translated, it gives CASSVGPGTPHPYEQYF. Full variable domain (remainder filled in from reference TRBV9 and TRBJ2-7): DSGVTQTPKHLITATGQRVTLRCSPRSGDLSVYWYQQSLDQGLQFLIQYYNGEERAKGNILERFSAQQFPDLHSELNLSSLELGDSALYFCASSVGPGTPHPYEQYFGPGTRLTVT.

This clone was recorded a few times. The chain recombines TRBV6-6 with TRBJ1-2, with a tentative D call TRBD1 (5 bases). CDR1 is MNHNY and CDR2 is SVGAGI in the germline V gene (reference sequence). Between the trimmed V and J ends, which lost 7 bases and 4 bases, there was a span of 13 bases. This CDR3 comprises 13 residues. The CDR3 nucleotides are TGTGCCAGCACTACGCAGGGATCCTATGGCTACACCTTC. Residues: CASTTQGSYGYTF.

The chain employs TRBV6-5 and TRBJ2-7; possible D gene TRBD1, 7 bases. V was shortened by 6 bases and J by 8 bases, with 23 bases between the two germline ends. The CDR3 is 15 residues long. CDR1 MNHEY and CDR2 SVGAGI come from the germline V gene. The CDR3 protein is CASSHTGTAAGQQYF. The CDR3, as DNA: TGTGCCAGCAGCCACACCGGGACAGCTGCGGGGCAGCAGTACTTC.

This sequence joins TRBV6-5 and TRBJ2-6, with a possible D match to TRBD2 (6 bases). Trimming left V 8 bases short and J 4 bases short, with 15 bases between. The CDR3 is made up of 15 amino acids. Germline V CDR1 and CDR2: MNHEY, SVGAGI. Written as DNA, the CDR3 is TGTGCCAGCCGTAGGGAGGCGCTCGGGGCCAACGTCCTGACTTTC. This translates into CASRREALGANVLTF.

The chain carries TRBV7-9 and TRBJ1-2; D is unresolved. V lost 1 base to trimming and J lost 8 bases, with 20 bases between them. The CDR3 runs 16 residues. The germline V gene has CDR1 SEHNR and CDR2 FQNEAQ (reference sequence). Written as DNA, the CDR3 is TGTGCCAGCAGCTTAGTCGCCATAACTGCCCCCCGGGGCTACACCTTC. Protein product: CASSLVAITAPRGYTF.

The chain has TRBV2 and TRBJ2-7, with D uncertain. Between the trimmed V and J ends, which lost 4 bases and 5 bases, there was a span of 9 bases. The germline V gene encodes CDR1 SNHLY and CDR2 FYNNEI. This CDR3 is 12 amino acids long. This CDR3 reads CASSARINEQYF. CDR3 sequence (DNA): TGTGCCAGCAGTGCTAGGATAAACGAGCAGTACTTC.

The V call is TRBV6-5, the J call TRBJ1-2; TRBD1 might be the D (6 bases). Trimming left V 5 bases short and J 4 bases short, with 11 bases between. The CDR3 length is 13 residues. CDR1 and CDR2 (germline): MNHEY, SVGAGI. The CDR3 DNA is TGTGCCAGCAGTCCTCAGGGGACCTATGGCTACACCTTC. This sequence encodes CASSPQGTYGYTF.

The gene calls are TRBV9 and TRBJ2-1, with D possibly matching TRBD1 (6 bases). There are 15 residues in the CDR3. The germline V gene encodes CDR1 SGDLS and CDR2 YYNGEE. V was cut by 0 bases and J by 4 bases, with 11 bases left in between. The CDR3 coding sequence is TGTGCCAGCAGCGTAGTTGGGACATCTTACAATGAGCAGTTCTTC. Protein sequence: CASSVVGTSYNEQFF.

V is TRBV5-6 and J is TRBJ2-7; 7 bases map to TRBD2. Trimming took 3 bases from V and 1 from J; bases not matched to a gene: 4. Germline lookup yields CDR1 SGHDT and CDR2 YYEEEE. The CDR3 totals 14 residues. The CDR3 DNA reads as TGTGCCAGCAGCTCACTAGCGTTTTCCTACGAGCAGTACTTC. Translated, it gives CASSSLAFSYEQYF.

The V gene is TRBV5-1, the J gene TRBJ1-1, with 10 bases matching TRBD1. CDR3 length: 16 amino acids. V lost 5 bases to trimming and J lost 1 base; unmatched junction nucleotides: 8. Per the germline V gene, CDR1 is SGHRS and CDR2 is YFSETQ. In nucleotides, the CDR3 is TGCGCCAGCAGTCCGGGACAGGGGCTTGGGAACACTGAAGCTTTCTTT. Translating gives CASSPGQGLGNTEAFF. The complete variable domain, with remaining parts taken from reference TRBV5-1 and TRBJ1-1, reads KAGVTQTPRYLIKTRGQQVTLSCSPISGHRSVSWYQQTPGQGLQFLFEYFSETQRNKGNFPGRFSGRQFSNSRSEMNVSTLELGDSALYLCASSPGQGLGNTEAFFGQGTRLTVV.

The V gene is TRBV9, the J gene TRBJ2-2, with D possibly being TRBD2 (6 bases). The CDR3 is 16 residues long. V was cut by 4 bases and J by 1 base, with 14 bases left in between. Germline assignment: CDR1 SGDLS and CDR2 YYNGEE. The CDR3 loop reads CASSPPGGENTGELFF. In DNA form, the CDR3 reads TGTGCCAGCAGCCCTCCCGGGGGTGAGAACACCGGGGAGCTGTTTTTT.

The CDR3: CASRDRILSTDTQYF. CDR3 DNA sequence: TGTGCCAGTCGGGACAGGATATTAAGCACAGATACGCAGTATTTT. This chain links TRBV19 with TRBJ2-3, with TRBD1 matching over 8 bases. Germline-derived CDR1 and CDR2 are LNHDA and SQIVND (reference sequence). With 8 bases clipped from V and 0 bases from J, the junction kept 7 bases outside the gene matches. The length of the CDR3 is 15 residues.

CDR3 coding DNA: TGTGCCTGGAGTGAACAGCCAGGGGGTCGATACGAGCAGTACTTC. Translating it yields CAWSEQPGGRYEQYF. The V call is TRBV30, the J call TRBJ2-7, with TRBD1 identical over 7 bases. The CDR3 has 15 amino acids. Per germline, CDR1 GTSNPN and CDR2 SVGIG (reference sequence). V lost 1 base, J lost 4 bases, and 10 bases stayed unmatched.

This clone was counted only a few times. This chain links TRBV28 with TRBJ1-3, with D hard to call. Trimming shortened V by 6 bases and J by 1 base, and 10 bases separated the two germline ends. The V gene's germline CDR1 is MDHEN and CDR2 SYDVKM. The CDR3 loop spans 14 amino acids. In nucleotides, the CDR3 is TGTGCCAGCAGCAAGACAAGATCTGGAAACACCATATATTTT. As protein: CASSKTRSGNTIYF. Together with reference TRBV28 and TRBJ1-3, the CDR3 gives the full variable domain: DVKVTQSSRYLVKRTGEKVFLECVQDMDHENMFWYRQDPGLGLRLIYFSYDVKMKEKGDIPEGYSVSREKKERFSLILESASTNQTSMYLCASSKTRSGNTIYFGEGSWLTVV.

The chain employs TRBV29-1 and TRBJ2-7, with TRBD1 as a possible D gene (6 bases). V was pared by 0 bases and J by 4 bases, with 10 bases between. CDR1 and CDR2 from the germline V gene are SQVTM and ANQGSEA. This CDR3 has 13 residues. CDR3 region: CSVEDSTGYEQYF. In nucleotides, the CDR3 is TGCAGCGTTGAAGATTCTACAGGGTACGAGCAGTACTTC.

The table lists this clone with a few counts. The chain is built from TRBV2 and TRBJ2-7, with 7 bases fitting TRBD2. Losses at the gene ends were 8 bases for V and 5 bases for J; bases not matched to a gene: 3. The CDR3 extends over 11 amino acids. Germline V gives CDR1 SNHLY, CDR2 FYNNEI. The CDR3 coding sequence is TGTGCCAGCCGGGGGAGGGACGAGCAGTACTTC. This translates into CASRGRDEQYF.

CDR3 in amino acids: CASSLSLAEGNEQFF. The CDR3 bases are TGTGCCAGCAGCTTGAGTCTAGCGGAGGGGAATGAGCAGTTCTTC. The J gene is TRBJ2-1, the V gene TRBV5-8, with 7 bases that match TRBD2. CDR1 is SGHTS, CDR2 YDEGEE, per germline. This CDR3 has 15 residues. V shed 1 base and J 7 bases; nucleotides not matched to a gene: 8.

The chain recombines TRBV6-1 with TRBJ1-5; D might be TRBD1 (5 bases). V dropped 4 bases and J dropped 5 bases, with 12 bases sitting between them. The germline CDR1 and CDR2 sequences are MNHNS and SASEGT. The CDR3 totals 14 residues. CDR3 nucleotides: TGTGCCAGCAGTGGGAGGGGAGGGGATCAGCCCCAGCATTTT. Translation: CASSGRGGDQPQHF.

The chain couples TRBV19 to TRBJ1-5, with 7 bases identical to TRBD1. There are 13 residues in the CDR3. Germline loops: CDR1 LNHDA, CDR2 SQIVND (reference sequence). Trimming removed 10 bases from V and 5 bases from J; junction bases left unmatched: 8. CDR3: CATAGQIHQPQHF. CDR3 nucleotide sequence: TGTGCCACCGCGGGACAGATCCATCAGCCCCAGCATTTT.

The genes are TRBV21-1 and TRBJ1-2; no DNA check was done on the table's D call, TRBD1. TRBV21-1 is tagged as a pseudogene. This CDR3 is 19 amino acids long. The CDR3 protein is CASSKKAHRTGAKNYGYTF. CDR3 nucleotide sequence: TGTGCCAGCAGCAAAAAGGCACATAGGACAGGGGCGAAGAACTATGGCTACACCTTC.

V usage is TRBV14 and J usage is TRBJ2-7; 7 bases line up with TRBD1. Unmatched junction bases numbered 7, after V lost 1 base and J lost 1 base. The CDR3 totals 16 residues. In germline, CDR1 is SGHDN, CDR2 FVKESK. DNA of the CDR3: TGTGCCAGCAGCCAAGCTACCTGGGACAGTTCCTACGAGCAGTACTTC. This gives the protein CASSQATWDSSYEQYF. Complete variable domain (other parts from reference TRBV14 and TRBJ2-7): EAGVTQFPSHSVIEKGQTVTLRCDPISGHDNLYWYRRVMGKEIKFLLHFVKESKQDESGMPNNRFLAERTGGTYSTLKVQPAELEDSGVYFCASSQATWDSSYEQYFGPGTRLTVT.

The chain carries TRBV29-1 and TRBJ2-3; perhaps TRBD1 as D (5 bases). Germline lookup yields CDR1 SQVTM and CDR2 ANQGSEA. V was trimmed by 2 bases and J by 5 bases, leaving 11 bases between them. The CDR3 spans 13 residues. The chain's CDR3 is CSVEPGRGDTQYF. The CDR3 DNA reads TGCAGCGTTGAACCAGGGCGAGGAGATACGCAGTATTTT.

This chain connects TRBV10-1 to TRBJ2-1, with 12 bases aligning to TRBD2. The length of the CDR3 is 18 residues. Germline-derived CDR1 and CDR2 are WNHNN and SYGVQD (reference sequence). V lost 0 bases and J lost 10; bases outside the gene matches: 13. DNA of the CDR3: TGCGCCAGCAGTGAGTCGACTCGGGCTAGCGGGAGGGCACGGGAGCAGTTCTTC. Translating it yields CASSESTRASGRAREQFF.

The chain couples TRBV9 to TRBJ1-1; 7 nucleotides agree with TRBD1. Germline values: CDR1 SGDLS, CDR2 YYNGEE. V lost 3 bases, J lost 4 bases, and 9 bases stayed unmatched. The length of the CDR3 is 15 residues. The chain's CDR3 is CASSARQGLGTEAFF. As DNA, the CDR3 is TGTGCCAGCAGCGCTCGACAGGGTCTGGGCACTGAAGCTTTCTTT.

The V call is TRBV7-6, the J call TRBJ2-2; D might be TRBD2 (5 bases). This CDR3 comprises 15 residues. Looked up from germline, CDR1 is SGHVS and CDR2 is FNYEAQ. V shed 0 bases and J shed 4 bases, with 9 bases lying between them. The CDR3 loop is CASSLALGITGELFF. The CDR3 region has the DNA TGTGCCAGCAGCTTAGCGCTCGGGATCACCGGGGAGCTGTTTTTT. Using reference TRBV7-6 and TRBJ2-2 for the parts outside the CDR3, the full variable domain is GAGVSQSPRYKVTKRGQDVALRCDPISGHVSLYWYRQALGQGPEFLTYFNYEAQQDKSGLPNDRFSAERPEGSISTLTIQRTEQRDSAMYRCASSLALGITGELFFGEGSRLTVL.

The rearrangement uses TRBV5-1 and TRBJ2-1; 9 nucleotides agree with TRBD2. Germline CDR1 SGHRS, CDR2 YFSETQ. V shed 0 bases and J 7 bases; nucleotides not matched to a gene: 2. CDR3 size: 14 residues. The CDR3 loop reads CASSLATSGNEQFF. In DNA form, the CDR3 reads TGCGCCAGCAGCTTGGCCACTAGCGGGAATGAGCAGTTCTTC.

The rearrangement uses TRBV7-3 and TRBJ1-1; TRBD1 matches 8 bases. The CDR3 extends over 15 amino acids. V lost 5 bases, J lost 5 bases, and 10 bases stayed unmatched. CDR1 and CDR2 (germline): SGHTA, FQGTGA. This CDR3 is CASSGDGQGFTEAFF. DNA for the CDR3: TGTGCCAGCAGCGGAGACGGACAGGGTTTTACTGAAGCTTTCTTT.